This T cell receptor beta chain was obtained from a study of cytomegalovirus exposure and HLA in healthy donors. General study findings and limits: Most TCR sequences were uncommon, yet certain public TCRs appeared in many donors.

Use of 60 Vbeta and 13 Jbeta primers characterized the PCR. Sequencing was performed with immunoSEQ multiplex PCR; in TCRdb, only in-frame clones are kept and a portion is missing. Altogether around 140,000 clones are present, 76% being singletons, with the ten largest covering under 2%. The CDR3 spans 15 residues. CDR1 KGHSH and CDR2 LQKENI come from the germline V gene. The ends were cut back, 2 bases at V and 3 bases at J, with 10 bases in the middle. To note about this clone: What it recognizes is unknown.

Sample: PBMCs. This chain connects TRBV18 to TRBJ2-2, with D tentatively TRBD1 (6 bases). This clonotype was sampled from a female donor in good health and CMV-seropositive. CDR3 residues: CASSPVRGDTGELFF. In nucleotides, the CDR3 is TGTGCCAGCTCACCAGTCAGGGGAGACACCGGGGAGCTGTTTTTT. The full variable domain, rest sourced from reference TRBV18 and TRBJ2-2, is NAGVMQNPRHLVRRRGQEARLRCSPMKGHSHVYWYRQLPEEGLKFMVYLQKENIIDESGMPKERFSAEFPKEGPSILRIQQVVRGDSAAYFCASSPVRGDTGELFFGEGSRLTVL.